The rows below give T cell receptor beta chains drawn from one sample of a study of shared clonotypes between healthy human individuals. The data were produced by immunoSEQ multiplex PCR, yet TCRdb's version contains in-frame clones alone and is incomplete. The sample comprises 2.5 million or so clones, around nine tenths of which are singletons, and under 0.15% rests with the top ten. Sample: naive CD4+ T cells sorted from blood. These receptor sequences come from a man in his late teens or twenties in good health. Both conserved end residues are trimmed from each CDR3. A D gene is named only where the DNA matches it firmly. Clone size is shown for a subset of rows, as once, few, many or a class of expanded clone.

clone_size	d_call	v_call	cdr3_length	cdr3_aa
.	TRBD2	TRBV5-1	12	ASARLAGPYEQY
.	TRBD1	TRBV30	17	AWSASPGQGYRSNQPQH
.	.	TRBV30	13	AWSVQRGGGNEQF
.	.	TRBV7-9	9	ASSLGGEAF
.	TRBD2	TRBV29-1	12	SVAGLAGGYEQF
few	.	TRBV19	9	ASSPGYGYT
.	.	TRBV6-1	13	ASSVSGTANTEAF
.	TRBD1	TRBV27	13	ASSWNRDRAYGYT
.	TRBD1	TRBV5-1	13	ASSATGQYTGELF
.	.	TRBV5-1	13	ASSPTIGGDETQY
.	.	TRBV28	12	ASSPRVHSYEQY
once	.	TRBV14	11	ASSQALGSPLH
.	TRBD1	TRBV6-4	14	ASSWRNGTEQETQY
.	TRBD2	TRBV5-4	11	ASMVAGTYEQY
.	TRBD2	TRBV6-6	14	ASSSATLAGLNEQF
.	TRBD1	TRBV2	11	ASSDDRVSPLH
once	.	TRBV6-5	9	ASSSGTLVF
.	TRBD1	TRBV18	14	ASSPSGTGSYNEQF
few	.	TRBV19	11	ASSKNLNTEAF
.	TRBD1	TRBV7-2	13	ASSLEGQGAYGYT
.	.	TRBV7-2	8	ASSGYEQY
once	TRBD2	TRBV4-1	13	ASSRSLAGIYEQY
.	.	TRBV11-2	14	ASSRQPPGTNTEAF
.	.	TRBV11-2	12	ASSLDRGNQPQH
.	.	TRBV2	11	ASSEQGNQPQH
.	.	TRBV6-1	10	ASSAGRYEQY
.	.	TRBV21-1	11	ASRPQGGKGYT
.	TRBD2	TRBV2	12	ASLPSGLAGVQY
few	TRBD1	TRBV6-1	10	ASSTDRVFLH
.	.	TRBV5-1	14	ASSLTGTLHQETQY
.	.	TRBV6-5	11	ASSSGTIKGYT
once	.	TRBV27	12	ASATASQGGGYT
.	.	TRBV9	13	ASSAEGSSGNTIY
.	.	TRBV10-2	12	ASSAQGGINEQY
.	TRBD2	TRBV27	16	ASSLLITPGLAAGELF
.	.	TRBV29-1	8	SGLQETQY
.	.	TRBV30	13	AWSVRMSANYGYT
once	.	TRBV10-1	11	ASSAASTDTQY
.	TRBD2	TRBV27	12	ASSRLAGAYEQY
.	TRBD2	TRBV6-1	14	ASSEGLAEKRDTQY
.	TRBD1	TRBV10-3	10	AISSQGTEAF
.	.	TRBV2	13	ASRVWDGTNEKLF
.	.	TRBV5-1	13	ASSGGGSSYNEQF
.	.	TRBV9	13	ASSVAGAGTGELF
.	.	TRBV7-9	14	ASSSLPLDSNQPQH